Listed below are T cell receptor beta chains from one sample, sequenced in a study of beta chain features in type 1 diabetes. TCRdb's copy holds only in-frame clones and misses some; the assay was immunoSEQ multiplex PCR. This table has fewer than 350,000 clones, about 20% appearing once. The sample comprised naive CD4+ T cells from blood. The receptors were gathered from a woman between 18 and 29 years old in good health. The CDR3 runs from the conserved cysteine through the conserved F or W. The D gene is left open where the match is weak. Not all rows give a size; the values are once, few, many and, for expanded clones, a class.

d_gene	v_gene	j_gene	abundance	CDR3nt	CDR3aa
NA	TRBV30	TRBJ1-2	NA	TGTGCCTGGAGTCAAAAGGGGGGCTACACCTTC	CAWSQKGGYTF
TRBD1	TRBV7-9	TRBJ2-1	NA	TGTGCCAGCAGCTTACAGGGGGCATCCTACAATGAGCAGTTCTTC	CASSLQGASYNEQFF
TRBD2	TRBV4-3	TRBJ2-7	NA	TGCGCCAGCAGCCCCGGGACTAGCGGCTACGAGCAGTACTTC	CASSPGTSGYEQYF
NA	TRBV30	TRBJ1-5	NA	TGTGCCTACACAGAGAGCAATCAGCCCCAGCATTTT	CAYTESNQPQHF
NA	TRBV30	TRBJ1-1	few	TGTGCCTGGAGCCAGATGAACACTGAAGCTTTCTTT	CAWSQMNTEAFF
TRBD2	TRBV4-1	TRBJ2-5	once	TGCGCCAGCAGCCAGGGGAGACTAGCGGGAGTCGTGGAGACCCAGTACTTC	CASSQGRLAGVVETQYF
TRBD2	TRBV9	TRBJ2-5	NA	TGTGCCAGCAGTGTTGTGGGACTAGCGGAAGAGACCCAGTACTTC	CASSVVGLAEETQYF
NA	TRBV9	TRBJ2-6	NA	TGTGCCAGCAGCCCCCCAGGGTCAGCTGGGGCCAACGTCCTGACTTTC	CASSPPGSAGANVLTF
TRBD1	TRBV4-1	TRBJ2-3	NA	TGCGCCAGCAGCCAGCCCGGAAGGGACAGGGGCCCAGATACGCAGTATTTT	CASSQPGRDRGPDTQYF
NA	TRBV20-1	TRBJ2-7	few	TGCAGTGCTAAGGGGTGGTACGAGCAGTACTTC	CSAKGWYEQYF
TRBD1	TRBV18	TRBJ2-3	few	TGTGCCAGCTCACCGCAGACAGGGTGGGATACGCAGTATTTT	CASSPQTGWDTQYF
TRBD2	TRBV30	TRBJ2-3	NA	TGTGCCTGGAGTGGACTAGCCGCTAGCACAGATACGCAGTATTTT	CAWSGLAASTDTQYF
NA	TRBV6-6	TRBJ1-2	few	TGTGCCAGCAGTCGCCCGGGAGACCCCTATGGCTACACCTTC	CASSRPGDPYGYTF
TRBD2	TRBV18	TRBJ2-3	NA	TGTGCCAGCTCACCTGGACTAGCGGGGGTAGATACGCAGTATTTT	CASSPGLAGVDTQYF
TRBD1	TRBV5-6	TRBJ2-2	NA	TGTGCCAGCAGCTTGGTGGGACAGGGACGTATCGGGGAGCTGTTTTTT	CASSLVGQGRIGELFF
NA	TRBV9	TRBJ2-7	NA	TGTGCCAGTACACGGGGCGGGGAGACCTACGAGCAGTACTTC	CASTRGGETYEQYF
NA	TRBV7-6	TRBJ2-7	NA	TGTGCCAGCAGCTTACCCTCGATTAGCTACGAGCAGTACTTC	CASSLPSISYEQYF
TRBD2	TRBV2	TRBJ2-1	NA	TGTGCCAGCAGCGACGGGGGGGGGAACAATGAGCAGTTCTTC	CASSDGGGNNEQFF
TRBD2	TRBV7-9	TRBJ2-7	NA	TGTGCCAGCAGCCCGACTAGCGGGGGGCCCTACGAGCAGTACTTC	CASSPTSGGPYEQYF
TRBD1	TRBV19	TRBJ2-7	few	TGTGCCAGTAGTTTCATTCACAGGGGATCCTACGAGCAGTACTTC	CASSFIHRGSYEQYF
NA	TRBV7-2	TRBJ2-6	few	TGTGCCAGCAGCTCAAGGGGGTATGGGGCCAACGTCCTGACTTTC	CASSSRGYGANVLTF
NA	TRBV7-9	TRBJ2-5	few	TGTGCCAGCAGCTTAGCATGGCCTCGAGAGACCCAGTACTTC	CASSLAWPRETQYF
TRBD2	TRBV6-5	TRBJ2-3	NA	TGTGCCAGCAGTTACGGGACTAGCGGTCCCGATACGCAGTATTTT	CASSYGTSGPDTQYF
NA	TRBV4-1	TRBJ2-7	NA	TGCGCCAGCAGCCCCTGGACAACCTCTCACGAGCAGTACTTC	CASSPWTTSHEQYF
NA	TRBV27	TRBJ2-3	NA	TGTGCCAGCACCCTTCCTGGGGGCGGTACGCAGTATTTT	CASTLPGGGTQYF
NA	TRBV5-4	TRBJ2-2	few	TGTGCCAGCAGCTCCCACGCGGACACCCGGAGGGCCGGGGAGCTGTTTTTT	CASSSHADTRRAGELFF
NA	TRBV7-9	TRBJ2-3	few	TGTGCCAGCAGCTTAGCCGTGGCTACTAACACAGATACGCAGTATTTT	CASSLAVATNTDTQYF
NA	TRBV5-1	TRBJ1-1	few	TGCGCCAGCAGCTTGGTTGCGACAGCGAACACTGAAGCTTTCTTT	CASSLVATANTEAFF
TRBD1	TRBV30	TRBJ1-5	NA	TGTGCCTGGAGTTTCTCCGGGACAGGGATAGTGAGCAATCAGCCCCAGCATTTT	CAWSFSGTGIVSNQPQHF
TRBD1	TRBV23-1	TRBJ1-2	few	TGCGCCAGCAGTCAGCGGCCGGGACAGGGAACCCTTAAATATGGCTACACCTTC	CASSQRPGQGTLKYGYTF
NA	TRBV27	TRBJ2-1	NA	TGTGCCAGCAGTGGCGGTGCGGGGGCTGACTACAATGAGCAGTTCTTC	CASSGGAGADYNEQFF
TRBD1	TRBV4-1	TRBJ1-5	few	TGCGCCAGCAGCCAACCGAACAGGGGGCTGAATCAGCCCCAGCATTTT	CASSQPNRGLNQPQHF
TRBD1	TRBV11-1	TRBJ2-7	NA	TGTGCCAGCAGCTTTGTGACAGGGGACTCCGAGCAGTACTTC	CASSFVTGDSEQYF
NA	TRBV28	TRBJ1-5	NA	TGTGCCAGCAGTTCCGTCAATCAGCCCCAGCATTTT	CASSSVNQPQHF
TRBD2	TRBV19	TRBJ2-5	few	TGTGCCAGTAGTGTCGCTAGCGGGGGGCTTCAAGAGACCCAGTACTTC	CASSVASGGLQETQYF
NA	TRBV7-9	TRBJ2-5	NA	TGTGCCAGCAGCTCTTTTGAGGGAGAGACCCAGTACTTC	CASSSFEGETQYF
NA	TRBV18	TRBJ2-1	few	TGTGCCAGCTCACCCGTTAGGGGGGAGGGTGAGCAGTTCTTC	CASSPVRGEGEQFF
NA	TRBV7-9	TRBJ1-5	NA	TGTGCCAGCAGCTTCCTGCAGAATCAGCCCCAGCATTTT	CASSFLQNQPQHF
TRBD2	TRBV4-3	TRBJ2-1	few	TGCGCCAGCAGCCAAGCTAGCGGGGGCCTCTCCTACAATGAGCAGTTCTTC	CASSQASGGLSYNEQFF
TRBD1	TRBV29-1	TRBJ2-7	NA	TGCAGCGTGCTACCCGGGACAGGATACTACGAGCAGTACTTC	CSVLPGTGYYEQYF
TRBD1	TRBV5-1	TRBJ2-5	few	TGCGCCAGCAGCTGGGGACAGCCGGGACAAGAGACCCAGTACTTC	CASSWGQPGQETQYF
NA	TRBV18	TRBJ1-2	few	TGTGCCAGCTCACCCCAAACCACAAATGCTGGCTACACCTTC	CASSPQTTNAGYTF
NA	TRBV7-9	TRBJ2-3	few	TGTGCCAGCAGTCTAGGGGGGGCTTCCACAGATACGCAGTATTTT	CASSLGGASTDTQYF
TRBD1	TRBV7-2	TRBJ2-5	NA	TGTGCCAGCAGCCCACAGGGGGCGCGGGAGACCCAGTACTTC	CASSPQGARETQYF
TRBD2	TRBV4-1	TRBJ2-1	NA	TGCGCCAGCAGCCAAGGGCTTTTGAATAGCGGGAGAAATGAGCAGTTCTTC	CASSQGLLNSGRNEQFF
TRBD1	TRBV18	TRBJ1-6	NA	TGTGCCAGCTCACCAAGGATCGACAGGGGTTATTCACCCCTCCACTTT	CASSPRIDRGYSPLHF
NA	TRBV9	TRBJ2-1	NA	TGTGCCAGCAGCGTAGAGGGGGGGAAGGGGGGAAATCGCAATGAGCAGTTCTTC	CASSVEGGKGGNRNEQFF
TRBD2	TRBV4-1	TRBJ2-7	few	TGCGCCAGCAGCCAATTAGCGGGCGTACCTAACGAGCAGTACTTC	CASSQLAGVPNEQYF
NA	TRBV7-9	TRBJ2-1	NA	TGTGCCAGCAGCCCAAAACAGGGTAACAATGAGCAGTTCTTC	CASSPKQGNNEQFF
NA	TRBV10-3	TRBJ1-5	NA	TGTGCCATCAGTGATCACGGGGGGGATCAGCCCCAGCATTTT	CAISDHGGDQPQHF
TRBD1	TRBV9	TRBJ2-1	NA	TGTGCCAGCAGCGACCCGGGGACAGGGGGCAATGAGCAGTTCTTC	CASSDPGTGGNEQFF
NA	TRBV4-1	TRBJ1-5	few	TGCGCCAGCAGCCAAGACTTCGACAGTTTTCAGCCCCAGCATTTT	CASSQDFDSFQPQHF
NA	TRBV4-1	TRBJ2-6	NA	TGCGCCAGCAGCCAAGGCGCGGCTTACCGGGCTGGGGCCAACGTCCTGACTTTC	CASSQGAAYRAGANVLTF
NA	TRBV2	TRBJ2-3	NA	TGTGCCAGCCGGCTAGTTGGAGGCACAGATACGCAGTATTTT	CASRLVGGTDTQYF
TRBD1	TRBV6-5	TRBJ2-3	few	TGTGCCAGCAGTTACTCCGGGACAGGGTCCCCAGATACGCAGTATTTT	CASSYSGTGSPDTQYF
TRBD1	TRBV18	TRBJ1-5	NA	TGTGCCAGCTCGCACGGCGACAGGGCTCCCCAGCATTTT	CASSHGDRAPQHF
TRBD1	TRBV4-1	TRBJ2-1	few	TGCGCAAGCGGATCGGACAGGGGGCGAAGGACTGAGCAGTTCTTC	CASGSDRGRRTEQFF